The clone carrying this TCR beta chain was detected many times. The data were taken from a study of naive and memory T cell subsets. The SP2 primer and nested alpha and beta constant region primers amplified ligated cDNA in four rounds. TCRdb re-called the 5' RACE reads with MiXCR, one entry per CDR3 protein. The sample has roughly 48,000 distinct CDR3 sequences; about 4.8% are singletons. TCR cDNA received a 3' ligated oligonucleotide that carried a UMI. CDR1 is MNHNS, CDR2 SASEGT, per germline. The CDR3 loop spans 12 amino acids. V was clipped by 7 bases and J by 0 bases, with 7 bases between them. The sequence was collected from a female donor in good health. The chain carries TRBV6-1 and TRBJ2-7; the D is unclear. The CDR3 sequence is CASIMGSYEQYF. CDR3 in DNA: TGTGCCAGCATTATGGGCTCCTACGAGCAGTACTTC.